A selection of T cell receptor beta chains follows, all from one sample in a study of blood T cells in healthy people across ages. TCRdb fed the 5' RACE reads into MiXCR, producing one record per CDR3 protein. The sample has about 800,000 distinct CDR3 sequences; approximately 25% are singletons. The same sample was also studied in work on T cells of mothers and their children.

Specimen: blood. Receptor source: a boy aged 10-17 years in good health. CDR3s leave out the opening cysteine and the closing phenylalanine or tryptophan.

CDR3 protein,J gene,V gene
ASSPQPLAGEENIQY,TRBJ2-4,TRBV9
ASSVRGPNYGYT,TRBJ1-2,TRBV9
ASSRLADQETLY,TRBJ2-5,TRBV27
ASSKNRGSGTQY,TRBJ2-5,TRBV10-1
ASSLVQGRQPQH,TRBJ1-5,TRBV28
ASSLTRDRGTEAF,TRBJ1-1,TRBV11-2
ASTPVGLIGTQY,TRBJ2-5,TRBV12-3/TRBV12-4
ATTIQGASEQY,TRBJ2-7,TRBV7-2
ASSPMNEQY,.,TRBV18
SVYRDTEAF,TRBJ1-1,TRBV29-1
ASSGQGIGTDTQY,TRBJ2-3,TRBV9
ASSSRDPRTDTQY,TRBJ2-3,TRBV4-3
ASRSGTPINIQY,TRBJ2-4,TRBV28
ASSELGAYEQY,TRBJ2-7,TRBV25-1
ASSPGGSETQY,TRBJ2-5,TRBV3-1
ASSQDPRPDEQF,TRBJ2-1,TRBV4-1
ASWSGYNSPLH,TRBJ1-6,TRBV6-6
ASSPQTYRVQETQY,TRBJ2-5,TRBV27
ASSPPRTSGGQETQY,TRBJ2-5,TRBV18
SAITGGEGTEAF,TRBJ1-1,TRBV20-1
ASSLRGGSTEAF,TRBJ1-1,TRBV7-2
ASSTRQGGRQPQH,TRBJ1-5,TRBV7-2
ASSLGGQGNEKLF,TRBJ1-4,TRBV28
ASSWRGEAF,TRBJ1-1,TRBV6-1
SAEPILQETQY,.,TRBV20-1
ASSQDVPQGWGKLF,TRBJ1-4,TRBV3-1
ASTGGWNEQF,TRBJ2-1,TRBV6-1
ASSPGDRGSDEQY,TRBJ2-7,TRBV5-1
ASSPPGARSQF,.,TRBV18
ASSFRQAEQY,TRBJ2-7,TRBV11-2
ASSQTLDGQGETQY,TRBJ2-5,TRBV7-9
ASSFGLFQQY,TRBJ2-7,TRBV12-3/TRBV12-4
ASSLLSWDSNTEAF,TRBJ1-1,TRBV28
ASSQDPLGRPTDTQY,TRBJ2-3,TRBV4-2
ASSHRTGTGNTIY,TRBJ1-3,TRBV14
ASRGGGILKETQY,TRBJ2-5,TRBV6-6
NARDVSSGGHTDTQY,TRBJ2-3,TRBV20-1
ASSPGGVRETQY,TRBJ2-5,TRBV6-6
AISESVWAGGVGDTQY,TRBJ2-3,TRBV10-3
ASSPGTSGTLAKNIQY,TRBJ2-4,TRBV5-6
ASSIRGTGYT,TRBJ1-2,TRBV5-1
ASKDRPTNEKLF,TRBJ1-4,TRBV27
ASSFSGYT,TRBJ1-2,TRBV12-3/TRBV12-4
ASSRGLAPNNEQF,TRBJ2-1,TRBV11-3
ASSHNLGGYEQY,.,TRBV4-3
ASSPVGNTIY,TRBJ1-3,TRBV28
ASSLDAFRLFYEQF,TRBJ2-1,TRBV11-1
ASMDLGYGYT,TRBJ1-2,TRBV3-1
ASSPLGTEGNTDTQY,TRBJ2-3,TRBV9
ASSQTGGDGYT,TRBJ1-2,TRBV9
ASSLAENSPLH,TRBJ1-6,TRBV5-1
ASSFRDPQETQY,TRBJ2-5,TRBV5-5
ASSPDRGRLETQY,TRBJ2-5,TRBV11-2
ATSGRYEQY,TRBJ2-7,TRBV9